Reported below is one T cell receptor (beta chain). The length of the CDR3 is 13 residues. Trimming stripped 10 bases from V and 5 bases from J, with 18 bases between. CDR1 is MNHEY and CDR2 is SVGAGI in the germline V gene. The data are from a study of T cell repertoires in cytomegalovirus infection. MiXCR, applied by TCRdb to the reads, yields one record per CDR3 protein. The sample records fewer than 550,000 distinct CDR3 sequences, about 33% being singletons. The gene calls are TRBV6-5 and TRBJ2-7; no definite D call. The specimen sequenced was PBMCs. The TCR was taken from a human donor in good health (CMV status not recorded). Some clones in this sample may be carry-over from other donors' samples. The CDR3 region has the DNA TGTGCCATCAGACCCCACAGTGTCCACGAGCAGTACTTC. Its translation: CAIRPHSVHEQYF.